Following are 11 T cell receptor beta chains from one sample sequenced in a study of cytomegalovirus exposure and HLA in healthy donors. The PCR contained 60 Vbeta and 13 Jbeta primers. Data came from immunoSEQ multiplex PCR; TCRdb stores just in-frame clones and leaves some out. The data contain roughly 180,000 clones, approximately 80% of them singletons. What was sequenced was PBMCs. The receptors shown here come from a woman aged 18-30 years in good health and CMV-seronegative.

This rearrangement joins TRBV5-1 to TRBJ2-3, with 7 bases aligning to TRBD2. Per germline, CDR1 SGHRS and CDR2 YFSETQ. CDR3 size: 14 residues. Unmatched junction bases numbered 0, after V lost 1 base and J lost 1 base. CDR3 protein: CASSLRGGTDTQYF. The DNA for the CDR3 is TGCGCCAGCAGCTTGCGGGGGGGCACAGATACGCAGTATTTT.

Turning to this clone: This sample includes further DNA sequences coding for the same CDR3. The rearrangement uses TRBV6-6 and TRBJ2-7; D is possibly TRBD2 (6 bases). The germline V and J ends were trimmed by 2 bases and 4 bases, with 12 bases remaining between them. Germline V gene data show CDR1 as MNHNY and CDR2 as SVGAGI (reference sequence). CDR3 length equals 14 residues. Here the CDR3 DNA reads TGTGCCAGCAGTTACCCCGGAGGGCTTTACGAGCAGTACTTC. This encodes CASSYPGGLYEQYF.

The chain is built from TRBV5-1 and TRBJ2-2; the D is unclear. The CDR3 is 13 amino acids. V was trimmed by 4 bases and J by 4 bases, leaving 8 bases between them. Per the germline V gene, CDR1 is SGHRS and CDR2 is YFSETQ. The CDR3 DNA is TGCGCCAGCAGCACGCGGATCACCGGGGAGCTGTTTTTT. This sequence encodes CASSTRITGELFF.

This sequence joins TRBV5-4 and TRBJ1-2; tentative D call: TRBD1 (6 bases). Trimming removed 4 bases from V and 3 bases from J, with 19 bases in between. CDR3 length: 16 residues. Per the germline V gene, CDR1 is SGHNT and CDR2 is YYREEE (reference sequence). The DNA for the CDR3 is TGTGCCAGCAGCCCCCTACGGACAGTCGTGGACTATGGCTACACCTTC. Its translation: CASSPLRTVVDYGYTF.

V is TRBV25-1 and J is TRBJ2-4; weak D call: TRBD2 (5 bases). This CDR3 region has 13 residues. V was shortened by 7 bases and J by 4 bases, with 11 bases between the two germline ends. Germline CDR1 and CDR2: MGHDK and SYGVNS. Written as DNA, the CDR3 is TGTGCCAGCATCTCTCGGGGAAAAAACATTCAGTACTTC. This gives the protein CASISRGKNIQYF.

The rearrangement links TRBV27 to TRBJ1-4; perhaps TRBD1 as D (6 bases). Trimming pared 5 bases from V and 5 bases from J, leaving 15 bases between. Germline CDR1 MNHEY, CDR2 SMNVEV (reference sequence). The CDR3 runs 15 residues. The CDR3 spells CASSASTGQNEKLFF. The CDR3 DNA reads as TGTGCCAGCAGTGCGTCAACAGGGCAGAATGAAAAACTGTTTTTT.

Turning to this clone: Relative to the germline gene, one junction end is altered; a read error may explain this. This rearrangement joins TRBV7-9 to TRBJ1-1, with D possibly being TRBD1 (5 bases). The CDR3 covers 13 residues. Germline assignment: CDR1 SEHNR and CDR2 FQNEAQ (reference sequence). The CDR3 bases are TGTTCCAGCAGCTTGCAGGGGAACACTGAAGCTTTCTTT. It specifies CSSSLQGNTEAFF.

The rearrangement links TRBV12-5 to TRBJ2-7, with 7 bases lining up with TRBD1. The CDR3 covers 13 residues. V was clipped by 7 bases and J by 2 bases; unmatched bases: 5. Germline assignment: CDR1 LGHNT and CDR2 FRNRAP. CDR3 coding DNA: TGTGCTAGTGTCGGGACAGCGACCTACGAGCAGTACTTC. This sequence encodes CASVGTATYEQYF.

On this clone: Sequence at one end of the junction differs from germline and may be a read error. The J gene is TRBJ2-5, the V gene TRBV7-7; 7 nucleotides line up with TRBD2. The last part of the DNA fits TRBJ2-7 better; the J call may be wrong. The CDR3 runs to 15 residues. Per germline, CDR1 SSHAT and CDR2 FNYEAQ (reference sequence). The CDR3 sequence is CASSLGAGAIYEQYF. Here the CDR3 DNA reads TGTGCTAGCAGCTTAGGGGCGGGAGCGATATACGAGCAGTACTTC.

This clone was seen only once. This rearrangement joins TRBV30 to TRBJ2-7; weak D call: TRBD1 (6 bases). The V end was cut by 4 bases, the J end by 3 bases, with 13 bases between. CDR1 GTSNPN and CDR2 SVGIG come from the germline V gene (reference sequence). The CDR3 covers 13 residues. The CDR3 sequence is CAWISGAGYEQYF. CDR3 sequence (DNA): TGTGCCTGGATATCAGGGGCAGGCTACGAGCAGTACTTC.

The chain uses TRBV7-2 and TRBJ2-2, with D perhaps TRBD2 (6 bases). The germline gives CDR1 SGHTA, CDR2 FQGNSA. This CDR3 contains 14 residues. V lost 5 bases, J lost 5 bases, and 12 bases lay in between. CDR3 amino acids: CASSQRAGTGELFF. The CDR3 coding sequence is TGTGCCAGCAGCCAGCGGGCAGGGACCGGGGAGCTGTTTTTT.